This passage covers 25 T cell receptor beta chains from one sample sequenced in a study of blood T cell repertoires in COVID-19. Some clones are missing from TCRdb's copy, which holds only in-frame ones; the method was immunoSEQ multiplex PCR. This sample has approximately 230,000 clones, with 70% to 85% found just once. Material: PBMCs or T cells enriched from blood (not recorded which). The receptors come from a man between 35 and 55 years old who had recovered from COVID-19.

The gene calls are TRBV6-4 and TRBJ1-6; 8 nucleotides align to TRBD1. This CDR3 comprises 13 residues. V lost 2 bases, J lost 9 bases, and 0 bases stayed unmatched. Germline-derived CDR1 and CDR2 are MRHNA and SNTAGT. CDR3 protein: CASSDDRGSPLHF. For the CDR3, the DNA is TGTGCCAGCAGTGACGACAGGGGTTCACCCCTCCACTTT.

The genes are TRBV19 and TRBJ1-2, with 9 bases that match TRBD1. With 2 bases clipped from V and 9 bases from J, the junction kept 7 bases outside the gene matches. The CDR3 length is 14 residues. Germline values: CDR1 LNHDA, CDR2 SQIVND (reference sequence). DNA of the CDR3: TGTGCCAGTAGTATACCCGGGACAGGGAAGAGCTACACCTTC. It translates to CASSIPGTGKSYTF.

In nucleotides, the CDR3 is TGTGCCGCCGGGACAGGGGGTCAGGATGGCTACACCTTC. This encodes CAAGTGGQDGYTF. The chain couples TRBV10-3 to TRBJ1-2; the match to TRBD1 covers 11 bases. CDR1 and CDR2 (germline): ENHRY, SYGVKD. After removal of 11 bases from V and 6 bases from J, the junction contained 8 bases not matched to a gene. The length of the CDR3 is 13 residues.

This chain uses TRBV27 with TRBJ2-1; 10 bases match TRBD2. V shed 5 bases, J shed 9 bases, and the junction held 13 bases outside the gene matches. Per the germline V gene, CDR1 is MNHEY and CDR2 is SMNVEV (reference sequence). This CDR3 is 16 amino acids long. For the CDR3, the DNA is TGTGCCAGCAGTCCCTTTCGTAGCGGGGGGAGAGGTGAGCAGTTCTTC. Protein product: CASSPFRSGGRGEQFF.

This chain links TRBV20-1 with TRBJ2-7; D is perhaps TRBD1 (5 bases). This CDR3 comprises 13 residues. CDR1 and CDR2 (germline): DFQATT, SNEGSKA (reference sequence). V was cut by 3 bases and J by 2 bases, with 11 bases left in between. The CDR3 protein is CSASVQVAYEQYF. The DNA of the CDR3 is TGCAGTGCTAGTGTACAGGTCGCCTACGAGCAGTACTTC.

This clone was counted a single time. The chain is built from TRBV18 and TRBJ1-1; TRBD1 matches 9 bases. After removal of 1 base from V and 0 bases from J, the junction contained 3 bases not matched to a gene. The CDR3 has 16 residues. CDR1 is KGHSH, CDR2 LQKENI, per germline. Here the CDR3 DNA reads TGTGCCAGCTCACCACTACAGGGGGCCGTGAACACTGAAGCTTTCTTT. Translated, it gives CASSPLQGAVNTEAFF.

The V call is TRBV11-2, the J call TRBJ2-7; 8 nucleotides match TRBD1. V lost 1 base, J lost 3 bases, and 5 bases stayed unmatched. This CDR3 region has 15 residues. The V gene's germline CDR1 is SGHAT and CDR2 FQNNGV. This CDR3 is CASSLVGTGDYEQYF. CDR3 DNA sequence: TGTGCCAGCAGCTTAGTAGGGACAGGCGACTACGAGCAGTACTTC.

This chain connects TRBV27 to TRBJ2-2; D is perhaps TRBD2 (5 bases). The germline V and J ends were trimmed by 3 bases and 1 base, with 12 bases remaining between them. This CDR3 comprises 16 residues. Per germline, CDR1 MNHEY and CDR2 SMNVEV (reference sequence). In DNA, the CDR3 is TGTGCCAGCAGTTTTTGGGCTAGCCGGAACACCGGGGAGCTGTTTTTT. Translating it yields CASSFWASRNTGELFF.

The V gene is TRBV6-5, the J gene TRBJ2-5, with D hard to call. This CDR3 has 15 amino acids. Germline CDR1 and CDR2: MNHEY and SVGAGI. The CDR3 spells CAADGGGTWVETQYF. In nucleotides, the CDR3 is TGTGCGGCCGATGGCGGCGGCACCTGGGTCGAGACCCAGTACTTC.

The chain recombines TRBV7-9 with TRBJ1-1; no clear D gene. Trimming shortened V by 1 base and J by 7 bases, and 13 bases separated the two germline ends. Germline V gene lookup returns CDR1 SEHNR and CDR2 FQNEAQ (reference sequence). CDR3 length: 14 residues. In DNA form, the CDR3 reads TGTGCCAGCAGCTTAGGGGCCCCCGGGGATGAAGCTTTCTTT. Its translation: CASSLGAPGDEAFF.

The V gene is TRBV11-2, the J gene TRBJ2-2, with a tentative D call TRBD1 (6 bases). This CDR3 has 15 amino acids. The germline V gene has CDR1 SGHAT and CDR2 FQNNGV. V was cut by 1 base and J by 5 bases, with 11 bases left in between. This CDR3 is CASSLAQGGTGELFF. The CDR3 DNA reads TGTGCCAGCAGCTTAGCACAGGGTGGGACCGGGGAGCTGTTTTTT.

The V and J genes are TRBV27 and TRBJ2-6; D not resolved. The ends were cut back, 1 base at V and 1 base at J, with 8 bases in the middle. This CDR3 spans 16 amino acids. Per the germline V gene, CDR1 is MNHEY and CDR2 is SMNVEV (reference sequence). The CDR3 nucleotides are TGTGCCAGCAGTTTATATAGAGTGTCTGGGGCCAACGTCCTGACTTTC. Translated, it gives CASSLYRVSGANVLTF. The whole variable domain, remainder taken from reference TRBV27 and TRBJ2-6, is EAQVTQNPRYLITVTGKKLTVTCSQNMNHEYMSWYRQDPGLGLRQIYYSMNVEVTDKGDVPEGYKVSRKEKRNFPLILESPSPNQTSLYFCASSLYRVSGANVLTFGAGSRLTVL.

The rearrangement joins TRBV3-1 (or the pseudogene TRBV3-2) to TRBJ1-4; D unresolved. The V gene lost 2 bases and the J gene lost 15 bases, with 22 bases spanning the gap. The CDR3 has 15 amino acids. Germline lookup yields CDR1 LGHDT and CDR2 YNNKEL (reference sequence). The CDR3 spells CASSQHRGIVEVVFF. The CDR3 nucleotides read TGTGCCAGCAGCCAACACCGCGGGATTGTGGAGGTGGTGTTTTTT.

The V call is TRBV27, the J call TRBJ2-5; 7 bases fit TRBD2. CDR3 length: 15 residues. After removal of 5 bases from V and 4 bases from J, the junction contained 10 bases not matched to a gene. The V gene's germline CDR1 is MNHEY and CDR2 SMNVEV (reference sequence). The CDR3: CASSPRLAGGETQYF. CDR3 nucleotides: TGTGCCAGCAGTCCGCGACTAGCAGGAGGAGAGACCCAGTACTTC.

The chain links TRBV7-9 to TRBJ1-4, with 10 bases aligning to TRBD1. The CDR3 contains 14 residues. Germline CDR1 and CDR2: SEHNR and FQNEAQ (reference sequence). The J segment lost 7 bases and the V segment lost 4 bases, leaving 3 bases of the junction unmatched. CDR3 DNA sequence: TGTGCCAGCAGCTCGACAGGGGGCTTTGAAAAACTGTTTTTT. The encoded protein is CASSSTGGFEKLFF. Together with reference TRBV7-9 and TRBJ1-4, the CDR3 gives the full variable domain: DTGVSQNPRHKITKRGQNVTFRCDPISEHNRLYWYRQTLGQGPEFLTYFQNEAQLEKSRLLSDRFSAERPKGSFSTLEIQRTEQGDSAMYLCASSSTGGFEKLFFGSGTQLSVL.

This clone was seen a few times. This chain uses TRBV28 with TRBJ1-1; D is unresolved. CDR3 size: 12 residues. Germline CDR1 reads MDHEN; CDR2 reads SYDVKM. The ends were cut back, 8 bases at V and 1 base at J, with 8 bases in the middle. CDR3 DNA: TGTGCCAGCCACGAGGAGAACACTGAAGCTTTCTTT. Translated: CASHEENTEAFF.

The chain is built from TRBV10-1 and TRBJ2-7, with 8 bases lining up with TRBD1. Per germline, CDR1 WNHNN and CDR2 SYGVQD (reference sequence). The CDR3 is 14 residues long. V shed 3 bases and J 4 bases; nucleotides not matched to a gene: 5. Written as DNA, the CDR3 is TGCGCCAGCAGTGACCCGGGACAGGATTACGAGCAGTACTTC. This gives the protein CASSDPGQDYEQYF.

The V gene is TRBV19, the J gene TRBJ2-3; maybe TRBD1 (6 bases). This CDR3 region has 13 residues. Germline CDR1 reads LNHDA; CDR2 reads SQIVND (reference sequence). Deletions cut 9 bases from V and 2 bases from J, with 12 bases between. The CDR3, as DNA: TGTGCCAGCGGAAGACAGGCCACAGATACGCAGTATTTT. Translation: CASGRQATDTQYF.

V gene TRBV7-8 combines with J gene TRBJ2-7, with TRBD2 identical over 13 bases. Germline CDR1 SGHVS, CDR2 FQNEAQ. This CDR3 contains 18 residues. V lost 4 bases to trimming and J lost 6 bases; unmatched junction nucleotides: 15. The CDR3 DNA reads as TGTGCCAGCAGCTCCCCCCCCGGGACTAGCGGGACGTATGGCGAGCAGTACTTC. It is translated as CASSSPPGTSGTYGEQYF.

The chain couples TRBV4-3 to TRBJ1-5; D may be TRBD1 (6 bases). There are 15 residues in the CDR3. Trimming stripped 1 base from V and 6 bases from J, with 13 bases between. The germline V gene encodes CDR1 LGHNA and CDR2 YSLEER. CDR3 nucleotide sequence: TGCGCCAGCAGCCAAGTGCACAGGGTAAGTCAGCCCCAGCATTTT. It codes for CASSQVHRVSQPQHF.

The CDR3 nucleotides read TGTGCCAGCAGCCAAGATTTGACAGGGGTAAACACCATATATTTT. Its protein is CASSQDLTGVNTIYF. The rearrangement joins TRBV4-2 to TRBJ1-3; TRBD1 matches 8 bases. There are 15 residues in the CDR3. The germline gives CDR1 LGHNA, CDR2 YNFKEQ. Germline trimming cut 0 bases from V and 6 bases from J; bases unmatched to any gene: 4.

The J gene is TRBJ2-7, the V gene TRBV28, with TRBD1 identical over 10 bases. The CDR3 sequence is 13 residues long. Trimming took 5 bases from V and 3 from J; bases not matched to a gene: 1. Germline values: CDR1 MDHEN, CDR2 SYDVKM. CDR3 amino acids: CASSGDRGYEQYF. The CDR3 DNA reads TGTGCCAGCAGTGGGGACAGGGGCTACGAGCAGTACTTC.

The J gene is TRBJ2-7, the V gene TRBV3-1 (or the pseudogene TRBV3-2); D perhaps matches TRBD1 (5 bases). Trimming left V 4 bases short and J 7 bases short, with 17 bases between. Germline V gives CDR1 LGHDT, CDR2 YNNKEL (reference sequence). This CDR3 is built from 14 residues. DNA for the CDR3: TGTGCCAGCAGCCCTCAAGCGAGTGGGGCAGAGCAGTACTTC. This encodes CASSPQASGAEQYF.

The chain has TRBV18 and TRBJ1-4, with a tentative D call TRBD1 (5 bases). V lost 2 bases, J lost 7 bases, and 11 bases lay in between. The CDR3 consists of 14 residues. Germline V lookup: CDR1 KGHSH, CDR2 LQKENI. This CDR3 reads CASSPGRDREKLFF. CDR3 bases: TGTGCCAGCTCACCAGGCAGGGATCGTGAAAAACTGTTTTTT.

The chain is built from TRBV18 and TRBJ2-7, with 10 nucleotides matching TRBD2. V dropped 6 bases and J dropped 5; count of bases not matched to a gene: 7. This CDR3 comprises 14 residues. CDR1 and CDR2 from the germline V gene are KGHSH and LQKENI. The CDR3 region has the DNA TGTGCCAGCTCGCCCGGGACTAGCGAGAACGAGCAGTACTTC. Amino acids: CASSPGTSENEQYF.